This T cell receptor beta chain is from a study of blood T cell repertoires in COVID-19. Study information: Samples taken during acute and convalescent COVID-19 were collected in the United States, Italy and Spain. From T cells, B-cell-depleted T cells, or PBMCs came the material, which was cDNA or gDNA.

As processed by the authors: Nucleated cell counts were estimated from reference gene primer amplification. Profiling relied on immunoSEQ multiplex PCR, and the TCRdb table lists in-frame clones only, not all of them. V, J and clone size derive from that table, while D and trimming were established from the DNA sequence. The sample records approximately 200,000 clones, about 86% being singletons. The study drew participants aged about 18 to 90 years from fewer than 30 US areas. V dropped 6 bases and J dropped 0 bases, with 11 bases sitting between them. Germline assignment: CDR1 SGHDN and CDR2 FVKESK. This CDR3 comprises 15 residues.

The rearrangement uses TRBV14 and TRBJ2-2; tentative D call: TRBD1 (5 bases). Sequenced sample: PBMCs or T cells enriched from blood (not recorded which). This clonotype was obtained from a young woman who had been exposed to COVID-19. CDR3 in amino acids: CASRSDKANTGELFF. The CDR3 DNA sequence: TGTGCCAGCAGGTCGGACAAGGCGAACACCGGGGAGCTGTTTTTT.